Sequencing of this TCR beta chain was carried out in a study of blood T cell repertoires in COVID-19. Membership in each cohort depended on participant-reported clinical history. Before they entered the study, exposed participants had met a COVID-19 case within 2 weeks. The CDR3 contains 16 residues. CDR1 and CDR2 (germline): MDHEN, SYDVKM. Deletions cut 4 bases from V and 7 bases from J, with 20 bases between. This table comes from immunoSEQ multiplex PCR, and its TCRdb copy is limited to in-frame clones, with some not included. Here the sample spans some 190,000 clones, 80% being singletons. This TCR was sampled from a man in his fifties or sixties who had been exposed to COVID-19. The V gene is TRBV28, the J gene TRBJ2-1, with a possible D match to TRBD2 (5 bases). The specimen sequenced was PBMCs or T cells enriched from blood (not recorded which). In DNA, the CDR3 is TGTGCCAGCAGTTCCCTAACGAGCGGTGATAGGAATGAGCAGTTCTTC. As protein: CASSSLTSGDRNEQFF.